This T cell receptor beta chain was recorded in a study of patients and donors after allogeneic stem cell transplantation. TCRdb re-derived calls from the RT-PCR reads in MiXCR, one entry per CDR3 protein. The sample has roughly 960,000 distinct CDR3 sequences; under 20% are singletons. This CDR3 comprises 13 residues. Trimming took 3 bases from V and 4 from J; bases not matched to a gene: 2. This sequence originates from a human donor who was either an allogeneic HSCT recipient or a stem cell or donor lymphocyte infusion donor (not recorded which). It is not recorded whose cells these are; they may come from a transplant donor. Source material: blood, either unsorted or a sorted T cell fraction (not recorded which). V and J are TRBV12-3 or TRBV12-4 and TRBJ1-2; 7 bases are a match to TRBD1. The DNA for the CDR3 is TGTGCCAGCAGTTTCAGGGGGGCCTATGGCTACACCTTC. It encodes CASSFRGAYGYTF.